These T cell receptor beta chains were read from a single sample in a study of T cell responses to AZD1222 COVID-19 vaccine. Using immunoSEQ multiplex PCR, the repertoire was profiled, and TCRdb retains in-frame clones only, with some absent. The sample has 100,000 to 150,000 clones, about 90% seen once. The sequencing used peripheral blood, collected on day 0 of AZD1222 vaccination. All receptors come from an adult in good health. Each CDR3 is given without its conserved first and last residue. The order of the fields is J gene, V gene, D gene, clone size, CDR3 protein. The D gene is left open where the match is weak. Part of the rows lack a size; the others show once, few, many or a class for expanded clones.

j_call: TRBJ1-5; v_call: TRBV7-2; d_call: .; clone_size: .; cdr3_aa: ASSPGPSPSNQPQH
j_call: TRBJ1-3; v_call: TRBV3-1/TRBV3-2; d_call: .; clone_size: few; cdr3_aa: ASSQGGANTIY
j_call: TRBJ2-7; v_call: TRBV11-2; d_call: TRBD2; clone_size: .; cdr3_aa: ASSPRTRPKHTFYEQY
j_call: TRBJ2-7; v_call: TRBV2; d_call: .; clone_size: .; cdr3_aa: ASRQDSNSYEQY
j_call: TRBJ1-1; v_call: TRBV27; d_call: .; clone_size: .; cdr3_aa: ASSLKGNTEAF
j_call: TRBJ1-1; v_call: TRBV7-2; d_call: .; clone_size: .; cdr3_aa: ASSLGRYAVDTEAF
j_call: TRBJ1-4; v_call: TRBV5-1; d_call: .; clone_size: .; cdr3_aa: ASSLSNDAVNEKLF
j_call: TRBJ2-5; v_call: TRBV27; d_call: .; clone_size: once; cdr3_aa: ASSFSGETQY
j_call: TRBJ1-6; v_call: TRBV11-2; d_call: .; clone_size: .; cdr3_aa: ASSLRGTMDNSPLH
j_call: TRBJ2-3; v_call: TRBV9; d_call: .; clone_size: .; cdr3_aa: ASSVGTSTDTQY